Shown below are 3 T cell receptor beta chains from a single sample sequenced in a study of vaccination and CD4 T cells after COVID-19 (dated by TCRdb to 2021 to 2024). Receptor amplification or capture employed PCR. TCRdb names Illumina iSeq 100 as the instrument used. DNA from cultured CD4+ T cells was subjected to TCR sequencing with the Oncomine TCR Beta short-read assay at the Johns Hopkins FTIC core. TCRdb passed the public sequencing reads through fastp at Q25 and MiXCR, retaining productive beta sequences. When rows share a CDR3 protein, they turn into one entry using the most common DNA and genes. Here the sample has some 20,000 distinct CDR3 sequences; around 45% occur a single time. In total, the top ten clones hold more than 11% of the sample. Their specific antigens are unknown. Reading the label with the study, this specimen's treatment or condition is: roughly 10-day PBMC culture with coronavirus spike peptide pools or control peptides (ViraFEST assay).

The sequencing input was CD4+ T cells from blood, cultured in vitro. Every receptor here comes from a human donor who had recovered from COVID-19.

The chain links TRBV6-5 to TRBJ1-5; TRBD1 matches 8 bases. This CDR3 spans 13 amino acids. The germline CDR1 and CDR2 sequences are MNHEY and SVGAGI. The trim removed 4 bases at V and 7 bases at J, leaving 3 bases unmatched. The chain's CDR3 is CASSWTGRQPQHF. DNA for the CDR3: TGTGCCAGCAGTTGGACAGGGCGGCAGCCCCAGCATTTT.

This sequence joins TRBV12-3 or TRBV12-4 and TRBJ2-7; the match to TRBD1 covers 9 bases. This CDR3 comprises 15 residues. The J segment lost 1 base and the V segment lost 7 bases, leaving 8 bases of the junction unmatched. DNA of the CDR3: TGTGCCAGCACCCGAGGACAGGGGTGGTCCTACGAGCAGTACTTC. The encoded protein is CASTRGQGWSYEQYF.

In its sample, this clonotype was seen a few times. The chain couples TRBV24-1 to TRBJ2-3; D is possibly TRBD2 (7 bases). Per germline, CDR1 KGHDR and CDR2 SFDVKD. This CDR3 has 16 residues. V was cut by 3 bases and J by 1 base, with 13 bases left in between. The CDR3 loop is CATSDPTRGRTDTQYF. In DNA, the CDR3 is TGTGCCACCAGTGATCCGACGCGGGGGCGCACAGATACGCAGTATTTT.